This T cell receptor beta chain comes out of a study of T cell repertoires in cytomegalovirus infection. Study at large: Both a matching HLA type and CMV infection were indicated by public TCR beta signatures. Overall study findings and caveats: Ex vivo, HLA-C-restricted CMV-specific TCR beta clonotypes prevailed over the rest of the response. The cumulative frequency of public TCR beta families distinguished individuals who carried CMV together with the relevant HLA.

The CDR3 spans 16 residues. V shed 0 bases and J shed 0 bases, with 11 bases lying between them. Germline CDR1 and CDR2: SGHTA and FQGNSA. This clonotype was recorded at least ten times. The antigen remains unidentified. TCRdb used MiXCR to reprocess the reads, holding one entry per CDR3 protein. Here the sample spans hundreds of thousands of distinct CDR3 sequences, 15% to 20% being singletons. Sample: PBMCs. The chain recombines TRBV7-2 with TRBJ2-5; D call uncertain. The clonotype comes from a human donor in good health (CMV status not recorded). Some clones in this sample may be carry-over from other donors' samples. The CDR3 nucleotides are TGTGCCAGCAGCTTAGCGACCAACAGTTACCAAGAGACCCAGTACTTC. The encoded protein is CASSLATNSYQETQYF.